Each of the 9 T cell receptor beta chains below was sequenced from the same sample in a study of T cells in Graves' hyperthyroidism and ophthalmopathy. Amplification yielded TCR beta CDR3 regions, with RNA transcripts as the source. Researchers ran a first-round RT-PCR on the TCR CDR3 using the HTBI primer set. TCRdb re-called the multiplex PCR reads through MiXCR, storing one row per CDR3 protein. Here the sample spans roughly 200,000 distinct CDR3 sequences, around 17% being singletons. Sequenced sample: blood. Receptors originate from a woman aged 45-60 years with Graves' hyperthyroidism.

This clonotype has a count of ten or more. The chain carries TRBV7-2 and TRBJ1-1; TRBD1 matches at 10 bases. V was clipped by 5 bases and J by 1 base; unmatched bases: 4. Germline CDR1 SGHTA, CDR2 FQGNSA. CDR3 length: 15 residues. CDR3 loop: CASSTRQGANTEAFF. CDR3 nucleotides: TGTGCCAGCAGCACGCGACAGGGGGCGAACACTGAAGCTTTCTTT.

The chain uses TRBV5-1 and TRBJ1-1; tentatively, D is TRBD1 (6 bases). The CDR3 is 14 residues long. From germline, CDR1 is SGHRS and CDR2 YFSETQ. Trimming left V 2 bases short and J 3 bases short, with 11 bases between. The CDR3 is CASSFQGRDTEAFF. The CDR3 coding sequence is TGCGCCAGCAGCTTCCAGGGGAGAGACACTGAAGCTTTCTTT.

This clonotype was seen at least ten times. The genes are TRBV18 and TRBJ2-5, with D perhaps matching TRBD1 (5 bases). Per the germline V gene, CDR1 is KGHSH and CDR2 is LQKENI. Between the trimmed V and J ends, which lost 5 bases and 1 base, there was a span of 5 bases. This CDR3 region has 12 residues. CDR3 amino acids: CASSGAQETQYF. The DNA for the CDR3 is TGTGCCAGCTCAGGGGCCCAAGAGACCCAGTACTTC.

The CDR3 region has the DNA TGCGCCAGCAGTCAGCCGGGACAGGGGGCCATCGGACGGGCTTTCTTT. Translated: CASSQPGQGAIGRAFF. V gene TRBV5-1 combines with J gene TRBJ1-1; 12 nucleotides line up with TRBD1. The germline CDR1 and CDR2 sequences are SGHRS and YFSETQ. Unmatched junction bases numbered 16, after V lost 5 bases and J lost 11 bases. The CDR3 has 16 amino acids.

This clonotype was seen at least ten times. The V gene is TRBV7-2, the J gene TRBJ2-1; possible D gene TRBD2, 7 bases. Trimming stripped 5 bases from V and 8 bases from J, with 22 bases between. Germline V gene lookup returns CDR1 SGHTA and CDR2 FQGNSA. This CDR3 contains 16 residues. CDR3 DNA: TGTGCCAGCAGCCCCACAGGGAGGGAGGGCCAGGATGAGCAGTTCTTC. Translating it yields CASSPTGREGQDEQFF.

This clonotype was seen at least ten times. This chain uses TRBV12-3 or TRBV12-4 with TRBJ1-1; D unclear. This CDR3 is built from 13 residues. V dropped 5 bases and J dropped 0 bases, with 7 bases sitting between them. The CDR3 DNA sequence: TGTGCCAGCAGTATTATTATGAACACTGAAGCTTTCTTT. Its translation is CASSIIMNTEAFF.

The V gene is TRBV12-3 or TRBV12-4, the J gene TRBJ1-2, with 10 bases matching TRBD1. The CDR3 runs 15 residues. Trimming removed 6 bases from V and 2 bases from J; junction bases left unmatched: 6. The CDR3 nucleotides are TGTGCCAGCAGCGATCCGGGACAGGGGAACTATGGCTACACCTTC. This gives the protein CASSDPGQGNYGYTF.

This clonotype has only a few counts. The chain couples TRBV19 to TRBJ1-2; unclear D gene. Trimming left V 6 bases short and J 7 bases short, with 21 bases between. Germline values: CDR1 LNHDA, CDR2 SQIVND (reference sequence). CDR3 length: 15 residues. CDR3: CASSLETWGEGGYTF. DNA for the CDR3: TGTGCCAGTAGCTTAGAAACCTGGGGTGAGGGTGGCTACACCTTC. The variable domain in full, with the rest retrieved from reference TRBV19 and TRBJ1-2, is DGGITQSPKYLFRKEGQNVTLSCEQNLNHDAMYWYRQDPGQGLRLIYYSQIVNDFQKGDIAEGYSVSREKKESFPLTVTSAQKNPTAFYLCASSLETWGEGGYTFGSGTRLTVV.

This clonotype was seen ten or more times. The V and J genes are TRBV3-1 and TRBJ2-1, with 7 bases fitting TRBD2. V lost 6 bases and J lost 2; bases outside the gene matches: 10. The CDR3 has 16 amino acids. From germline, CDR1 is LGHDT and CDR2 YNNKEL (reference sequence). CDR3 sequence reads: CASSHDPSGPYNEQFF. Here the CDR3 DNA reads TGTGCCAGCAGTCACGATCCTAGCGGACCCTACAATGAGCAGTTCTTC.